This T cell receptor (beta chain) comes out of a study of T cells in Graves' hyperthyroidism and ophthalmopathy. Study overall: Specimen type is peripheral blood, collected at initial diagnosis prior to any treatment.

Diagnosis relied on clinical symptoms, serum thyroxine and TRAb, thyroid ultrasound and orbital computed tomography. CDR3 length: 14 residues. CDR1 and CDR2 (germline): SGHTA, FQGNSA. The J segment lost 4 bases and the V segment lost 5 bases, leaving 4 bases of the junction unmatched. The investigators amplified TCR beta CDR3 regions from RNA transcripts. The study used the HTBI primer set for a first-round RT-PCR of the TCR CDR3. TCRdb ran MiXCR on the multiplex PCR reads and lists one entry per CDR3 protein. The data hold 250,000 to 300,000 distinct CDR3 sequences, with approximately 18% observed a single time.

The sample consisted of blood. V usage is TRBV7-2 and J usage is TRBJ2-2; 7 bases are shared with TRBD1. The receptor was isolated from a man over 45 with Graves' ophthalmopathy. CDR3 amino acids: CASSQQGSTGELFF. Written as DNA, the CDR3 is TGTGCCAGCAGCCAACAGGGGTCCACCGGGGAGCTGTTTTTT.